Given below is one T cell receptor (beta chain) in context. The CDR3 totals 13 residues. The V and J ends lost 6 bases and 5 bases respectively, with 13 bases between them. The data are from a study of early T cells in non-severe SARS-CoV-2 infection. Attachment of unique molecular identifiers was made to individual cDNA molecules. TCRdb independently ran MiXCR on the 5' RACE reads; one entry per CDR3 protein. Seen here are 87,000 or so distinct CDR3 sequences, over 9% observed once, and the top ten hold around 7%. Sequenced: whole blood. The sequence was obtained from an adult who was a healthcare worker with PCR-confirmed SARS-CoV-2 infection or an uninfected control (not recorded which). This chain joins TRBV12-3 or TRBV12-4 and TRBJ1-2; no clear D. The CDR3 is CASSLGLSYGYTF. Here the CDR3 DNA reads TGTGCCAGCAGCCTTGGATTAAGTTATGGCTACACCTTC.